These T cell receptor beta chains were read from a single sample in a study of CD8+ T cells in alopecia areata. Clones were sequenced by immunoSEQ multiplex PCR, and TCRdb holds only the in-frame ones, with some missing. The table lists 200,000 or so clones, 58% of them singletons. Sequenced material: CD4+ T cells sorted from blood, taken at week 24, from a patient treated with tofacitinib. The receptor source for this set is a human donor with alopecia areata. CDR3s include the opening cysteine and the closing phenylalanine or tryptophan. D genes are given only for firm matches. For some rows the clone size is stated as once, few or many, or as a class when expanded; others skip it.

cdr3_length: 14; d_call: -; v_call: TRBV15; clone_size: -; j_call: TRBJ1-2; cdr3_nt: TGTGCCACCAGCAGAGTTAGCCAGAACTATGGCTACACCTTC; cdr3_aa: CATSRVSQNYGYTF
cdr3_length: 13; d_call: -; v_call: TRBV5-1; clone_size: -; j_call: TRBJ2-3; cdr3_nt: TGCGCCAGCAGAGTCTACGACACAGATACGCAGTATTTT; cdr3_aa: CASRVYDTDTQYF
cdr3_length: 13; d_call: -; v_call: TRBV30; clone_size: -; j_call: TRBJ1-5; cdr3_nt: TGTGCCTGGACCCGTCAGGGTGAGCAGCCCCAGCATTTT; cdr3_aa: CAWTRQGEQPQHF
cdr3_length: 16; d_call: TRBD2; v_call: TRBV14; clone_size: -; j_call: TRBJ2-3; cdr3_nt: TGTGCCAGCAACCATATGAGCGGGAGTTTCACAGATACGCAGTATTTT; cdr3_aa: CASNHMSGSFTDTQYF
cdr3_length: 16; d_call: -; v_call: TRBV25-1; clone_size: -; j_call: TRBJ2-1; cdr3_nt: TGTGCCAGCAGTGCGGTCTTGGGTGAGGCCTACAATGAGCAGTTCTTC; cdr3_aa: CASSAVLGEAYNEQFF
cdr3_length: 14; d_call: -; v_call: TRBV25-1; clone_size: -; j_call: TRBJ2-7; cdr3_nt: TGTGCCAGCAGTGACCCCGGGACAACGTACGAGCAGTACTTC; cdr3_aa: CASSDPGTTYEQYF
cdr3_length: 17; d_call: -; v_call: TRBV29-1; clone_size: many; j_call: TRBJ1-3; cdr3_nt: TGCAGCGTTGAAAGCGGATACGGGGCGGAGGGTGGAAACACCATATATTTT; cdr3_aa: CSVESGYGAEGGNTIYF
cdr3_length: 13; d_call: -; v_call: TRBV30; clone_size: -; j_call: TRBJ2-1; cdr3_nt: TGTGCCTGGAGTCAGAGCTCCTACAATGAGCAGTTCTTC; cdr3_aa: CAWSQSSYNEQFF
cdr3_length: 16; d_call: -; v_call: TRBV25-1; clone_size: -; j_call: TRBJ1-6; cdr3_nt: TGTGCCAGCAGTGAAAACACCGGGGTGGAAAATTCACCCCTCCACTTT; cdr3_aa: CASSENTGVENSPLHF
cdr3_length: 13; d_call: -; v_call: TRBV5-4; clone_size: few; j_call: TRBJ2-1; cdr3_nt: TGTGCCAGCAGCTTGAGGCTAGGAGGTGAGCAGTTCTTC; cdr3_aa: CASSLRLGGEQFF
cdr3_length: 15; d_call: -; v_call: TRBV27; clone_size: few; j_call: TRBJ2-6; cdr3_nt: TGTGCCAGCAGCTCCGTCGGGTCGGGGGCCAACGTCCTGACTTTC; cdr3_aa: CASSSVGSGANVLTF
cdr3_length: 13; d_call: TRBD1; v_call: TRBV5-1; clone_size: -; j_call: TRBJ2-7; cdr3_nt: TGCGCCAGCAGCCCGGGACAGTTATACGAGCAGTACTTC; cdr3_aa: CASSPGQLYEQYF
cdr3_length: 16; d_call: -; v_call: TRBV5-4; clone_size: -; j_call: TRBJ2-1; cdr3_nt: TGTGCCAGCAGCCACAGGGGAGGGGACGCGTTTGTTGAGCAGTTCTTC; cdr3_aa: CASSHRGGDAFVEQFF
cdr3_length: 19; d_call: -; v_call: TRBV4-2; clone_size: once; j_call: TRBJ2-5; cdr3_nt: TGTGCCAGCAGCCAAGATCAGGGGAGTAGCAGAGGGAGACGGGAGACCCAGTACTTC; cdr3_aa: CASSQDQGSSRGRRETQYF
cdr3_length: 13; d_call: -; v_call: TRBV7-2; clone_size: once; j_call: TRBJ1-1; cdr3_nt: TGTGCCAGCAGCCTCACAGGGAACACTGAAGCTTTCTTT; cdr3_aa: CASSLTGNTEAFF
cdr3_length: 16; d_call: -; v_call: TRBV18; clone_size: once; j_call: TRBJ2-6; cdr3_nt: TGTGCCAGCTCACCACAGGGAAGCTCTGGGGCCAACGTCCTGACTTTC; cdr3_aa: CASSPQGSSGANVLTF
cdr3_length: 13; d_call: -; v_call: TRBV4-1; clone_size: -; j_call: TRBJ2-7; cdr3_nt: TGCGCCAGCAGCCCAAGGACCTCCTACGAGCAGTACTTC; cdr3_aa: CASSPRTSYEQYF
cdr3_length: 14; d_call: TRBD1; v_call: TRBV2; clone_size: -; j_call: TRBJ2-7; cdr3_nt: TGTGCCACGGTTCAGGGGGCCAACTCCTACGAGCAGTACTTC; cdr3_aa: CATVQGANSYEQYF
cdr3_length: 11; d_call: -; v_call: TRBV20-1; clone_size: -; j_call: TRBJ1-2; cdr3_nt: TGCAGTGCCAAGAGGACCTATGGCTACACCTTC; cdr3_aa: CSAKRTYGYTF
cdr3_length: 14; d_call: -; v_call: TRBV19; clone_size: -; j_call: TRBJ1-1; cdr3_nt: TGTGCCAGTAGGGCACTTAACAGGGTGACTGAAGCTTTCTTT; cdr3_aa: CASRALNRVTEAFF
cdr3_length: 11; d_call: -; v_call: TRBV28; clone_size: -; j_call: TRBJ2-5; cdr3_nt: TGTGCCAGCAGTTTTGCAGAGACCCAGTACTTC; cdr3_aa: CASSFAETQYF
cdr3_length: 13; d_call: TRBD2; v_call: TRBV30; clone_size: -; j_call: TRBJ2-5; cdr3_nt: TGTGCCTGGAGTACTAGCGGGCAAGAGACCCAGTACTTC; cdr3_aa: CAWSTSGQETQYF
cdr3_length: 14; d_call: TRBD1; v_call: TRBV6-6; clone_size: -; j_call: TRBJ2-5; cdr3_nt: TGTGCCAGCAGTTTCAGGGGGCGGCAAGAGACCCAGTACTTC; cdr3_aa: CASSFRGRQETQYF
cdr3_length: 14; d_call: -; v_call: TRBV9; clone_size: -; j_call: TRBJ1-6; cdr3_nt: TGTGCCAGCAGCGACCGGACAGATAATTCACCCCTCCACTTT; cdr3_aa: CASSDRTDNSPLHF
cdr3_length: 15; d_call: -; v_call: TRBV29-1; clone_size: -; j_call: TRBJ1-2; cdr3_nt: TGCAGCGTTCAACCTGTCAGGGTCTTCGAATATGGCTACACCTTC; cdr3_aa: CSVQPVRVFEYGYTF
cdr3_length: 11; d_call: -; v_call: TRBV18; clone_size: few; j_call: TRBJ2-5; cdr3_nt: TGTGCCAGCTCACCAGGGGAGACCCAGTACTTC; cdr3_aa: CASSPGETQYF
cdr3_length: 15; d_call: TRBD1; v_call: TRBV10-3; clone_size: -; j_call: TRBJ2-1; cdr3_nt: TGTGCCATCAGGGACGACAGGGGGCCCTACAATGAGCAGTTCTTC; cdr3_aa: CAIRDDRGPYNEQFF
cdr3_length: 13; d_call: -; v_call: TRBV10-3; clone_size: -; j_call: TRBJ2-7; cdr3_nt: TGTGCCATCACGGGGGACAGCTCCTACGAGCAGTACTTC; cdr3_aa: CAITGDSSYEQYF
cdr3_length: 15; d_call: -; v_call: TRBV29-1; clone_size: few; j_call: TRBJ2-2; cdr3_nt: TGCAGCGTTGTTGTGGGCCAGACGAACACCGGGGAGCTGTTTTTT; cdr3_aa: CSVVVGQTNTGELFF
cdr3_length: 16; d_call: TRBD2; v_call: TRBV7-8; clone_size: -; j_call: TRBJ2-5; cdr3_nt: TGTGCCAGCAGCTTAGCGACTAGCGGGTTTGAAGAGACCCAGTACTTC; cdr3_aa: CASSLATSGFEETQYF
cdr3_length: 11; d_call: -; v_call: TRBV2; clone_size: -; j_call: TRBJ2-1; cdr3_nt: TGTGCCAGCAGTGGCTACAATGAGCAGTTCTTC; cdr3_aa: CASSGYNEQFF
cdr3_length: 16; d_call: TRBD1; v_call: TRBV28; clone_size: few; j_call: TRBJ2-7; cdr3_nt: TGTGCCAGCAGGGCGGAATCCGGGACAGGGACCTACGAGCAGTACTTC; cdr3_aa: CASRAESGTGTYEQYF
cdr3_length: 15; d_call: -; v_call: TRBV15; clone_size: few; j_call: TRBJ1-2; cdr3_nt: TGTGCCACCAGCAGAGATCTATCAGGGGCGCATGGCTACACCTTC; cdr3_aa: CATSRDLSGAHGYTF
cdr3_length: 14; d_call: -; v_call: TRBV6-6; clone_size: -; j_call: TRBJ2-4; cdr3_nt: TGTGCCAGCAGTATCCAGGATAGCAAAAACATTCAGTACTTC; cdr3_aa: CASSIQDSKNIQYF
cdr3_length: 12; d_call: -; v_call: TRBV25-1; clone_size: -; j_call: TRBJ2-5; cdr3_nt: TGTGCCAGCAGTGAACGTATGGCCCTCCAGTACTTC; cdr3_aa: CASSERMALQYF
cdr3_length: 15; d_call: -; v_call: TRBV4-1; clone_size: -; j_call: TRBJ1-2; cdr3_nt: TGCGCCAGCAGCCAAGACTCCCAGGGTTTGTATGGCTACACCTTC; cdr3_aa: CASSQDSQGLYGYTF
cdr3_length: 16; d_call: TRBD2; v_call: TRBV7-2; clone_size: -; j_call: TRBJ2-3; cdr3_nt: TGTGCCAGCAGCGCCTCCGGGACTAGTCAAAGAGATACGCAGTATTTT; cdr3_aa: CASSASGTSQRDTQYF
cdr3_length: 12; d_call: -; v_call: TRBV5-1; clone_size: few; j_call: TRBJ2-5; cdr3_nt: TGCGCCAGCAGCTTGGAGGAAGAGACCCAGTACTTC; cdr3_aa: CASSLEEETQYF
cdr3_length: 14; d_call: TRBD1; v_call: TRBV18; clone_size: -; j_call: TRBJ2-1; cdr3_nt: TGTGCCAGCTCACCAACGGACAGGGACAATGAGCAGTTCTTC; cdr3_aa: CASSPTDRDNEQFF
cdr3_length: 14; d_call: TRBD1; v_call: TRBV2; clone_size: -; j_call: TRBJ2-5; cdr3_nt: TGTGCCAGCGGCCGGGACAGGGGACAAGAGACCCAGTACTTC; cdr3_aa: CASGRDRGQETQYF
cdr3_length: 15; d_call: -; v_call: TRBV7-8; clone_size: -; j_call: TRBJ1-2; cdr3_nt: TGTGCCGAGAAGGGCAGCCGCAAGGTGGACTATGGCTACACCTTC; cdr3_aa: CAEKGSRKVDYGYTF
cdr3_length: 16; d_call: TRBD2; v_call: TRBV18; clone_size: -; j_call: TRBJ2-1; cdr3_nt: TGTGCCAGCTCCCAAGGAACTAGCGGCCTTGTGAATGAGCAGTTCTTC; cdr3_aa: CASSQGTSGLVNEQFF
cdr3_length: 10; d_call: -; v_call: TRBV20-1; clone_size: -; j_call: TRBJ2-7; cdr3_nt: TGCAGTGCTTCACCCTACGAGCAGTACTTC; cdr3_aa: CSASPYEQYF
cdr3_length: 16; d_call: TRBD1; v_call: TRBV4-3; clone_size: -; j_call: TRBJ2-5; cdr3_nt: TGCGCCAGCAGCCAAGGTCTGAGCGACAGGGGAGAGACCCAGTACTTC; cdr3_aa: CASSQGLSDRGETQYF
cdr3_length: 14; d_call: TRBD2; v_call: TRBV29-1; clone_size: -; j_call: TRBJ2-3; cdr3_nt: TGCAGCGTTGAAGACGCCGGGGGGACAGATACGCAGTATTTT; cdr3_aa: CSVEDAGGTDTQYF
cdr3_length: 13; d_call: -; v_call: TRBV10-3; clone_size: few; j_call: TRBJ1-1; cdr3_nt: TGTGCCATCCAGTCAGACCTGAACACTGAAGCTTTCTTT; cdr3_aa: CAIQSDLNTEAFF
cdr3_length: 15; d_call: -; v_call: TRBV12-5; clone_size: -; j_call: TRBJ2-1; cdr3_nt: TGTGCTAGATTTAGGACGCTTAAAGCCTACAATGAGCAGTTCTTC; cdr3_aa: CARFRTLKAYNEQFF
cdr3_length: 12; d_call: -; v_call: TRBV30; clone_size: once; j_call: TRBJ2-1; cdr3_nt: TGTGCCTGGAGTCCCTCCTACAATGAGCAGTTCTTC; cdr3_aa: CAWSPSYNEQFF
cdr3_length: 15; d_call: TRBD1; v_call: TRBV25-1; clone_size: -; j_call: TRBJ1-5; cdr3_nt: TGTGCCAGCAGTGCAGCCGGGACAGGGAGTCAGCCCCAGCATTTT; cdr3_aa: CASSAAGTGSQPQHF